This T cell receptor beta chain was identified in a study of blood T cell repertoires in COVID-19. Looking at the study overall: Samples representing acute and convalescent COVID-19 were sourced from the United States, Italy and Spain. T cells, B-cell-depleted T cells, or PBMCs provided the cDNA or gDNA that served as material.

In the authors' methods: Amplification from reference gene primers served as the basis for estimated nucleated cell counts. The repertoire was sequenced with immunoSEQ multiplex PCR; TCRdb's copy has only in-frame clones and lacks some. The V and J calls and clone size were taken over from that table, and D and trimming were inferred from the DNA. The sample comprises tens of thousands of clones, 86% of which are singletons, and 25% rests with the top ten. The sample comprised peripheral blood. The clonotype originates from a human donor in a cohort sampled during active COVID-19.

CDR3 sequence: CASRARGGGYGYTF. CDR3 bases: TGTGCCAGCAGAGCCCGTGGGGGAGGCTATGGCTACACCTTC. The chain recombines TRBV28 with TRBJ1-2; perhaps TRBD1 as D (5 bases). The V end was cut by 6 bases, the J end by 4 bases, with 15 bases between. From germline, CDR1 is MDHEN and CDR2 SYDVKM. The CDR3 length is 14 residues.